This T cell receptor (beta chain) was recorded in a study of technical replicates of blood from several donors. In germline, CDR1 is MNHEY, CDR2 SMNVEV (reference sequence). The CDR3 is made up of 14 amino acids. V dropped 3 bases and J dropped 0 bases, with 6 bases sitting between them. This table comes from immunoSEQ multiplex PCR, and its TCRdb copy is limited to in-frame clones, with some not included. The sample lists about 81,000 clones, 90% to 97% seen once, with about 0.2% in the top ten. Sequencing was performed on T cells isolated from PBMCs. The TCR comes from a human donor in good health. The chain couples TRBV27 to TRBJ2-4; D unresolved. The CDR3 sequence: CASSLSLAKNIQYF. For the CDR3, the DNA is TGTGCCAGCAGTTTGTCCCTAGCCAAAAACATTCAGTACTTC.